Below, 30 T cell receptor beta chains from the same sample are listed, as sequenced in a study of T cells in Graves' hyperthyroidism and ophthalmopathy. RNA transcripts yielded amplified TCR beta CDR3 regions. When the TCR CDR3 underwent first-round RT-PCR, the HTBI primer set was used. Using its own MiXCR run on the multiplex PCR reads, TCRdb lists one record per CDR3 protein. The sample consists of 340,000 or so distinct CDR3 sequences, around 16% of them appearing once. Source material: blood. Receptor source: a man aged 25 to 45 with Graves' hyperthyroidism.

The rearrangement uses TRBV30 and TRBJ2-7, with TRBD2 matching over 12 bases. This CDR3 region has 16 residues. V was clipped by 2 bases and J by 4 bases; unmatched bases: 9. In germline, CDR1 is GTSNPN, CDR2 SVGIG (reference sequence). The CDR3 protein is CAWSFGASGRGYEQYF. As DNA, the CDR3 is TGTGCCTGGAGTTTTGGGGCTAGCGGGAGGGGATACGAGCAGTACTTC.

This clonotype was seen many times. This chain uses TRBV11-2 with TRBJ1-1, with D uncertain. Trimming left V 0 bases short and J 3 bases short, with 11 bases between. From germline, CDR1 is SGHAT and CDR2 FQNNGV. CDR3 length: 15 residues. CDR3 loop: CASSLDTGWDTEAFF. The CDR3 DNA reads as TGTGCCAGCAGCTTAGATACGGGGTGGGACACTGAAGCTTTCTTT.

This clonotype was found many times. This chain uses TRBV4-1 with TRBJ2-1, with a weak D call TRBD2 (5 bases). Trimming removed 5 bases from V and 6 bases from J, with 17 bases in between. Germline CDR1 MGHRA, CDR2 YSYEKL. CDR3 length: 15 residues. The CDR3 region is CASSLIASPLNEQFF. DNA of the CDR3: TGCGCCAGCAGCTTGATAGCGAGTCCCCTCAATGAGCAGTTCTTC.

This chain uses TRBV19 with TRBJ2-3; D gene ambiguous. The V end was cut by 3 bases, the J end by 10 bases, with 14 bases between. Germline CDR1 is LNHDA and CDR2 is SQIVND (reference sequence). The CDR3 runs to 13 residues. CDR3 sequence reads: CASSMGDLVSQYF. CDR3 nucleotide sequence: TGTGCCAGTAGTATGGGCGACTTGGTATCGCAGTATTTT.

This clonotype turned up a few times. This chain uses TRBV3-1 with TRBJ2-7, with 7 bases fitting TRBD1. V lost 4 bases and J lost 6; bases outside the gene matches: 3. This CDR3 has 12 residues. From germline, CDR1 is LGHDT and CDR2 YNNKEL (reference sequence). CDR3 in amino acids: CASSLNRGEQYF. The CDR3 bases are TGTGCCAGCAGCCTGAACAGGGGCGAGCAGTACTTC.

Worth noting for this clonotype: A much larger clone lies one base from this, so it may be a read error. This chain joins TRBV7-9 and TRBJ2-7, with D uncertain. Germline V gene data show CDR1 as SEHNR and CDR2 as FQNEAQ (reference sequence). The CDR3 runs to 13 residues. This CDR3 is CASSFQISCEQYF. The CDR3 region has the DNA TGTGCCAGCAGCTTCCAGATTTCCTGCGAGCAGTACTTC. Full variable domain (rest looked up from reference TRBV7-9 and TRBJ2-7): DTGVSQNPRHKITKRGQNVTFRCDPISEHNRLYWYRQTLGQGPEFLTYFQNEAQLEKSRLLSDRFSAERPKGSFSTLEIQRTEQGDSAMYLCASSFQISCEQYFGPGTRLTVT.

This clonotype was recorded at least ten times. The chain couples TRBV2 to TRBJ2-1; the match to TRBD2 covers 8 bases. With 4 bases clipped from V and 6 bases from J, the junction kept 11 bases outside the gene matches. This CDR3 comprises 16 residues. Germline V gives CDR1 SNHLY, CDR2 FYNNEI. The DNA for the CDR3 is TGTGCCAGCAGTGCCCGACTAGCGCCGAGTCGCAATGAGCAGTTCTTC. It codes for CASSARLAPSRNEQFF.

This clonotype has at least ten counts. For the CDR3, the DNA is TGTGCCAGCTCACACCCGGGTCCGACGGTCGAGCAGTACTTC. It translates to CASSHPGPTVEQYF. This chain joins TRBV18 and TRBJ2-7; D call uncertain. The CDR3 runs to 14 residues. Trimming removed 4 bases at V and 6 bases at J, with 16 bases between. Germline CDR1 KGHSH, CDR2 LQKENI.

This clonotype was observed a few times. The genes are TRBV13 and TRBJ2-1, with 14 nucleotides matching TRBD2. V shed 5 bases and J 4 bases; nucleotides not matched to a gene: 4. Germline values: CDR1 PRHDT, CDR2 FYEKMQ (reference sequence). The CDR3 has 16 residues. Here the CDR3 DNA reads TGTGCCAGCAGCAATGGACTAGCGGGAGGATACAATGAGCAGTTCTTC. Amino acids: CASSNGLAGGYNEQFF.

This clonotype was counted ten times or more. This chain joins TRBV5-1 and TRBJ2-7; 9 bases align to TRBD2. Germline V gene data show CDR1 as SGHRS and CDR2 as YFSETQ. Trimming took 5 bases from V and 2 from J; bases not matched to a gene: 5. The CDR3 runs 14 residues. The CDR3 reads CASSVAGAPYEQYF. CDR3 coding DNA: TGCGCCAGCAGTGTAGCGGGAGCGCCCTACGAGCAGTACTTC.

This clonotype was detected a few times. This chain joins TRBV6-1 and TRBJ2-7; D not certain. Germline assignment: CDR1 MNHNS and CDR2 SASEGT. There are 14 residues in the CDR3. Trimming left V 3 bases short and J 7 bases short, with 16 bases between. In DNA, the CDR3 is TGTGCCAGCAGTGATGAAGTGGAGTCGTGGGAGCAGTACTTC. It translates to CASSDEVESWEQYF.

The chain is built from TRBV5-1 and TRBJ2-5; D is undetermined. The V gene lost 1 base and the J gene lost 5 bases, with 15 bases spanning the gap. The germline V gene encodes CDR1 SGHRS and CDR2 YFSETQ. This CDR3 is built from 15 residues. The CDR3 loop reads CASSLLAVSLETQYF. The CDR3 DNA reads as TGCGCCAGCAGCTTGCTGGCAGTCTCTTTGGAGACCCAGTACTTC.

This clonotype was detected ten times or more. V is TRBV7-2 and J is TRBJ2-6; D call uncertain. Germline CDR1 and CDR2: SGHTA and FQGNSA. V was pared by 5 bases and J by 3 bases, with 8 bases between. The CDR3 has 14 residues. The CDR3 nucleotides read TGTGCCAGCAGCGCTCCATTTGGGGCCAACGTCCTGACTTTC. This gives the protein CASSAPFGANVLTF.

The gene calls are TRBV20-1 and TRBJ2-1; TRBD1 matches 8 bases. Germline values: CDR1 DFQATT, CDR2 SNEGSKA (reference sequence). With 0 bases clipped from V and 9 bases from J, the junction kept 10 bases outside the gene matches. This CDR3 region has 15 residues. CDR3 amino acids: CSARDWAGGGGEQFF. CDR3 nucleotide sequence: TGCAGTGCTAGAGATTGGGCAGGGGGCGGAGGTGAGCAGTTCTTC.

This clonotype was observed many times. The rearrangement joins TRBV6-2 or TRBV6-3 to TRBJ1-1; tentative D call: TRBD1 (6 bases). This CDR3 is built from 15 residues. In germline, CDR1 is MNHEY, CDR2 SVGEGT. V shed 3 bases and J shed 6 bases, with 17 bases lying between them. Written as DNA, the CDR3 is TGTGCCAGCAGTTATTTTGGTGGGGGCAAGGCTGAAGCTTTCTTT. Encoded protein: CASSYFGGGKAEAFF.

The genes are TRBV20-1 and TRBJ2-1; 10 nucleotides match TRBD2. Germline loops: CDR1 DFQATT, CDR2 SNEGSKA (reference sequence). V lost 1 base and J lost 16; bases outside the gene matches: 7. The CDR3 has 12 residues. CDR3 coding DNA: TGCAGTGCTAGAGGGGAAAGCGGGAGGGCCTTCTTC. Translation: CSARGESGRAFF.

V and J are TRBV5-1 and TRBJ2-5; D may be TRBD2 (5 bases). Germline lookup yields CDR1 SGHRS and CDR2 YFSETQ. Deletions cut 4 bases from V and 5 bases from J, with 18 bases between. The CDR3 loop spans 15 amino acids. The CDR3 nucleotides read TGCGCCAGCAGCCCTACCACGGAGGCGTGGGAGACCCAGTACTTC. It specifies CASSPTTEAWETQYF.

The chain's CDR3 is CASSLSLAGTGELFF. CDR3 sequence (DNA): TGTGCCAGCAGTTTAAGTCTAGCGGGGACCGGGGAGCTGTTTTTT. The J gene is TRBJ2-2, the V gene TRBV28; 9 nucleotides agree with TRBD2. Germline assignment: CDR1 MDHEN and CDR2 SYDVKM. Trimming removed 2 bases from V and 5 bases from J; junction bases left unmatched: 3. The CDR3 sequence is 15 residues long.

At least ten counts were recorded for this clonotype. The chain has TRBV20-1 and TRBJ2-7; a possible D gene is TRBD2 (5 bases). This CDR3 comprises 12 residues. CDR1 and CDR2 (germline): DFQATT, SNEGSKA (reference sequence). Trimming stripped 3 bases from V and 2 bases from J, with 8 bases between. The CDR3 nucleotides are TGCAGTGCTAGCCGGGGAACCTACGAGCAGTACTTC. Protein product: CSASRGTYEQYF.

The chain combines TRBV14 with TRBJ2-1; TRBD2 matches at 13 bases. CDR1 SGHDN and CDR2 FVKESK come from the germline V gene. V lost 0 bases and J lost 1; bases outside the gene matches: 6. This CDR3 region has 19 residues. CDR3 amino acids: CASSQDPSTSGRSYNEQFF. The CDR3 bases are TGTGCCAGCAGCCAAGATCCCTCGACTAGCGGGAGGTCCTACAATGAGCAGTTCTTC.

The chain carries TRBV9 and TRBJ1-2, with a possible D match to TRBD1 (5 bases). Germline V gives CDR1 SGDLS, CDR2 YYNGEE. The CDR3 covers 15 residues. V was trimmed by 4 bases and J by 7 bases, leaving 20 bases between them. CDR3 nucleotide sequence: TGTGCCAGCAGCTCAGCCTCGGGACTCAAGGGTGGCTACACCTTC. It specifies CASSSASGLKGGYTF.

This clonotype was seen a few times. The CDR3 coding sequence is TGCAGTGCTAGACGAAGACTAGCGGGCGACACCGGGGAGCTGTTTTTT. Translation gives CSARRRLAGDTGELFF. The chain links TRBV20-1 to TRBJ2-2, with 10 bases fitting TRBD2. Trimming at V came to 2 bases and at J to 3 bases, leaving 6 bases not matched to a gene. The germline V gene encodes CDR1 DFQATT and CDR2 SNEGSKA (reference sequence). The CDR3 loop spans 16 amino acids.

In regard to this clonotype: A much larger clonotype is one base distant, so this may be a read error. This CDR3 is missing its conserved last phenylalanine or tryptophan, likely due to a read error. The CDR3 reads CASSVQGKFGYTL. The CDR3 nucleotides read TGTGCCAGCAGTGTACAGGGGAAGTTTGGCTACACCCTC. V and J are TRBV12-3 or TRBV12-4 and TRBJ1-2; 7 bases are shared with TRBD1. V lost 5 bases, J lost 7 bases, and 7 bases stayed unmatched. The CDR3 consists of 13 residues.

Worth noting for this clonotype: Since a much larger clone is just one base distant, this may be a read error. The V gene is TRBV19, the J gene TRBJ1-1; 9 bases line up with TRBD1. The CDR3 spans 15 residues. Germline V gene data show CDR1 as LNHDA and CDR2 as SQIVND (reference sequence). Trimming at V came to 6 bases and at J to 1 base, leaving 6 bases not matched to a gene. The CDR3 loop reads CASREWTGENTEAFF. In nucleotides, the CDR3 is TGTGCCAGTAGGGAATGGACAGGGGAGAACACTGAAGCTTTCTTT.

This clonotype showed up just a few times. The chain employs TRBV11-2 and TRBJ1-2; D gene ambiguous. CDR3 length equals 12 residues. Germline CDR1 SGHAT, CDR2 FQNNGV. V lost 4 bases and J lost 8, with 11 bases in between. As DNA, the CDR3 is TGTGCCAGCAGCTCAAACCCGGGGGGCTACACCTTC. Its translation: CASSSNPGGYTF.

This clonotype showed up just a few times. The chain uses TRBV11-2 and TRBJ1-6; D not certain. The CDR3 covers 12 residues. V gave up 5 bases and J gave up 14 bases, with 13 bases separating them. Germline assignment: CDR1 SGHAT and CDR2 FQNNGV. The CDR3 sequence is CASSTQKEALHF. The CDR3 DNA follows: TGTGCCAGCAGCACCCAAAAGGAGGCCCTCCACTTT.

The chain couples TRBV7-3 to TRBJ2-4; 7 bases agree with TRBD2. V was pared by 9 bases and J by 5 bases, with 10 bases of the junction left unmatched. Germline values: CDR1 SGHTA, CDR2 FQGTGA. The CDR3 extends over 14 amino acids. CDR3 in amino acids: CASSPGGTQNIQYF. Here the CDR3 DNA reads TGTGCCAGTAGCCCCGGGGGGACCCAAAACATTCAGTACTTC.

This clonotype was observed many times. CDR3 bases: TGTGCCAGCAGTGTGGGACAGCCGTTGGGCGAGCAGTACTTC. It yields the protein CASSVGQPLGEQYF. This chain joins TRBV12-3 or TRBV12-4 and TRBJ2-7, with 7 bases matching TRBD1. V was pared by 5 bases and J by 6 bases, with 10 bases of the junction left unmatched. The CDR3 is 14 amino acids.

This clonotype was picked up a small number of times. V is TRBV29-1 and J is TRBJ2-5; a possible D gene is TRBD2 (5 bases). Trimming took off 4 bases at V and 4 bases at J, with 19 bases between the two ends. This CDR3 has 15 amino acids. The V gene's germline CDR1 is SQVTM and CDR2 ANQGSEA. CDR3 sequence reads: CSVGPAQVSGETQYF. In nucleotides, the CDR3 is TGCAGCGTTGGCCCTGCTCAAGTAAGCGGAGAGACCCAGTACTTC.

This clonotype occurred many times. This CDR3 reads CSAALQVMKGEAFF. CDR3 bases: TGCAGTGCTGCCTTACAGGTTATGAAGGGTGAAGCTTTCTTT. V usage is TRBV20-1 and J usage is TRBJ1-1, with D perhaps TRBD1 (5 bases). The germline V gene encodes CDR1 DFQATT and CDR2 SNEGSKA (reference sequence). Trimming removed 5 bases at V and 7 bases at J, with 20 bases between. The CDR3 length is 14 residues.